This paragraph covers one T cell receptor beta chain sequence. Its matching antigen is unknown. With 60 Vbeta and 13 Jbeta primers, the PCR was carried out. As processed by the authors: Per a later analysis, the number of unique TCR beta chains was approximately 80 million, of which roughly 10 million were shared. Profiling relied on immunoSEQ multiplex PCR, and the TCRdb table lists in-frame clones only, not all of them. V and J calls and clone size are given by that table; D and trimming were obtained from the DNA. The sample contains 65,000 to 85,000 clones, 65% to 70% of which appear only once. This specimen belongs to a study of cytomegalovirus exposure and HLA in healthy donors. Overall study findings and caveats: Through in vitro validation, three CMV-associated chains were shown to be specific for CMV antigens. CMV serostatus stood as the only immune exposure information on hand.

Specimen: PBMCs. The clonotype originates from a woman under 40 in good health and CMV-seronegative.

The CDR3 nucleotides are TGTGCCATCAGTGCCCGGGATAATTCACCCCTCCACTTT. Amino acids: CAISARDNSPLHF. The gene calls are TRBV10-3 and TRBJ1-6; no definite D call. This CDR3 comprises 13 residues. Germline V gene sequence: CDR1 ENHRY, CDR2 SYGVKD. With 4 bases removed from V and 5 bases from J, the gap between germline ends came to 6 bases.